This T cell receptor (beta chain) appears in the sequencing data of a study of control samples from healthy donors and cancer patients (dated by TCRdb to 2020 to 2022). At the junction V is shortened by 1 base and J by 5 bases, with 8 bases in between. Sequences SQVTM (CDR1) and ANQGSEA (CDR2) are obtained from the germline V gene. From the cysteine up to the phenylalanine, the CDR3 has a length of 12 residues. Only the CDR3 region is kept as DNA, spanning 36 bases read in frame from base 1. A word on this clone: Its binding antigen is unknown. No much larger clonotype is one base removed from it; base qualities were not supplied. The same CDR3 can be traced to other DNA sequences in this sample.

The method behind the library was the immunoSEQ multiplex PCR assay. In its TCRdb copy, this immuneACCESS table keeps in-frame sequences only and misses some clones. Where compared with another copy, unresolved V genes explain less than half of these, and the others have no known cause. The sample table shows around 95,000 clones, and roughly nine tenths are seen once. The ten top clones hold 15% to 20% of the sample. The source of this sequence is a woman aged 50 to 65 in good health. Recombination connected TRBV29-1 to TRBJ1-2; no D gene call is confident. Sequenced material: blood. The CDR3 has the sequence CSVEAGPYGYTF. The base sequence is TGCAGCGTTGAAGCAGGCCCGTATGGCTACACCTTC.